This T cell receptor (beta chain) was sequenced for a study of blood T cell repertoires in COVID-19. V was clipped by 7 bases and J by 1 base; unmatched bases: 3. Germline V CDR1 and CDR2: MNHEY, SVGAGI. The CDR3 is made up of 14 amino acids. This table comes from immunoSEQ multiplex PCR, and its TCRdb copy is limited to in-frame clones, with some not included. This table holds approximately 400,000 clones, approximately 91% found once. Sequenced: PBMCs or T cells enriched from blood (not recorded which). This rearrangement joins TRBV6-5 to TRBJ2-2; 7 nucleotides align to TRBD1. The source of this sequence is a middle-aged woman who had been exposed to COVID-19. In DNA, the CDR3 is TGTGCCAGCACCCGGACAGGGAACACCGGGGAGCTGTTTTTT. Its protein product is CASTRTGNTGELFF.